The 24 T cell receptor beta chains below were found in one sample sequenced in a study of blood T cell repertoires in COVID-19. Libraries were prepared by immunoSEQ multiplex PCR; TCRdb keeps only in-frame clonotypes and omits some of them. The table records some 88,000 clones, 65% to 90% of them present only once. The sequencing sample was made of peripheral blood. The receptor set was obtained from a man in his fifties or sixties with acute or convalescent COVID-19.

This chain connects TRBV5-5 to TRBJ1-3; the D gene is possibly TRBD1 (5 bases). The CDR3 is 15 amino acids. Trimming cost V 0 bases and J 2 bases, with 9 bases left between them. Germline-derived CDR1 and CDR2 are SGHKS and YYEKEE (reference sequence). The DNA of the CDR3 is TGTGCCAGCAGCTTGGCCGGACAAACTGGAAACACCATATATTTT. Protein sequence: CASSLAGQTGNTIYF.

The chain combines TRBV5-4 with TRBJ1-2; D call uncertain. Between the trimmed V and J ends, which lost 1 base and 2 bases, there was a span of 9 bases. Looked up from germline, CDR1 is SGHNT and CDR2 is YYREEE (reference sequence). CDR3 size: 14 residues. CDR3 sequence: CASSLSSTNYGYTF. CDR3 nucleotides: TGTGCCAGCAGCTTGTCGAGCACCAACTATGGCTACACCTTC.

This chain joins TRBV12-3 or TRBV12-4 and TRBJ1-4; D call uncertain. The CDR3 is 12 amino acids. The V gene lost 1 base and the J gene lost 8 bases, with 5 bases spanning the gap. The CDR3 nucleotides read TGTGCCAGCAGTTTAGGGAGGGAAAAACTGTTTTTT. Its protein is CASSLGREKLFF.

CDR3 DNA: TGTGCCAGCAGCTTAGAGCGGGACTCCTACAATGAGCAGTTCTTC. This gives the protein CASSLERDSYNEQFF. The chain couples TRBV7-8 to TRBJ2-1; 7 bases agree with TRBD2. Germline trimming cut 1 base from V and 0 bases from J; bases unmatched to any gene: 0. The CDR3 contains 15 residues. CDR1 and CDR2 (germline): SGHVS, FQNEAQ.

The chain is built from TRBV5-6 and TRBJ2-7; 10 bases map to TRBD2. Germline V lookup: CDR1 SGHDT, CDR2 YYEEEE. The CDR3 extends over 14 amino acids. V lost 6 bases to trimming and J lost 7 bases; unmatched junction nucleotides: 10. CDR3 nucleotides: TGTGCCAGCACCCAGCGGGGGGGCCTAAGAGAGCAGTACTTC. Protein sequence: CASTQRGGLREQYF.

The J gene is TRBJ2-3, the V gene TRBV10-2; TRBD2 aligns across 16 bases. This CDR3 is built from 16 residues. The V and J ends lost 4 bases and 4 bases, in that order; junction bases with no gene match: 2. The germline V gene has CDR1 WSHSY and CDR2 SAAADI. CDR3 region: CASSGGTSGRADTQYF. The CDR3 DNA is TGCGCCAGCAGTGGGGGGACTAGCGGGAGGGCAGATACGCAGTATTTT.

The CDR3 is CASRGTSGSYNEQFF. As DNA, the CDR3 is TGTGCCAGCAGAGGGACTAGCGGATCCTACAATGAGCAGTTCTTC. The chain combines TRBV2 with TRBJ2-1, with TRBD2 matching over 11 bases. The junction had 2 bases not matched to a gene; V was cut back by 6 bases and J by 1 base. This CDR3 is built from 15 residues. Germline CDR1 reads SNHLY; CDR2 reads FYNNEI.

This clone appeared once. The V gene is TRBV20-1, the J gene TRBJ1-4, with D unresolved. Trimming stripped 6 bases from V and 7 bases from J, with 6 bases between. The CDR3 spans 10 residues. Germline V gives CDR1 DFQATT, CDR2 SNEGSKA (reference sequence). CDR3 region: CSARREKLFF. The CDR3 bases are TGCAGTGCAAGACGTGAAAAACTGTTTTTT.

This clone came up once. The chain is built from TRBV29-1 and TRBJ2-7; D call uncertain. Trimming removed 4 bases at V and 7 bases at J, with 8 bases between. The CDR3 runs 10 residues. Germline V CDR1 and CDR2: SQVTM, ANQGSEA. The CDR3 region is CSVAEEEQYF. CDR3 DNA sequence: TGCAGCGTTGCAGAGGAGGAGCAGTACTTC.

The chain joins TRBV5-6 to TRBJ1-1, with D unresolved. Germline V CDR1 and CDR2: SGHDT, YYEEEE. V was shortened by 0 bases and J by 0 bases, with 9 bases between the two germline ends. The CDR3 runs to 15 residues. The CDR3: CASSLVRGVNTEAFF. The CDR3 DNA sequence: TGTGCCAGCAGCTTGGTACGGGGAGTGAACACTGAAGCTTTCTTT. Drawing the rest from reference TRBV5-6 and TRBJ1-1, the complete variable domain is DAGVTQSPTHLIKTRGQQVTLRCSPKSGHDTVSWYQQALGQGPQFIFQYYEEEERQRGNFPDRFSGHQFPNYSSELNVNALLLGDSALYLCASSLVRGVNTEAFFGQGTRLTVV.

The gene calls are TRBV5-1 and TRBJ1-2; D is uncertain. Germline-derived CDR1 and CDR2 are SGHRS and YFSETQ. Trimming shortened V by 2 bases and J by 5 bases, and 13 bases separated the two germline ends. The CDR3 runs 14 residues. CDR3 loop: CASSLPGSLYGYTF. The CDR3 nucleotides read TGCGCCAGCAGCTTACCGGGGTCCCTATATGGCTACACCTTC.

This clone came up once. CDR3 residues: CASSLMPGLAGGPGGGQFF. The DNA for the CDR3 is TGTGCCAGCAGCTTGATGCCGGGACTAGCGGGGGGGCCGGGAGGCGGGCAGTTCTTC. This sequence joins TRBV11-2 and TRBJ2-1, with 16 bases aligning to TRBD2. The length of the CDR3 is 19 residues. Germline CDR1 SGHAT, CDR2 FQNNGV. Germline trimming cut 3 bases from V and 12 bases from J; bases unmatched to any gene: 17.

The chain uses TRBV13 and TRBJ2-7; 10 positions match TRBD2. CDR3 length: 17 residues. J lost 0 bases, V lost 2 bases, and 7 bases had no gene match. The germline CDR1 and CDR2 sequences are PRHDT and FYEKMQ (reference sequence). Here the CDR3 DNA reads TGTGCCAGCAGCTTATGGGGACTAGCGCCCAGCTCCTACGAGCAGTACTTC. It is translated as CASSLWGLAPSSYEQYF.

CDR3 sequence: CASSYTGTSGSYTQYF. In DNA form, the CDR3 reads TGTGCCAGCAGCTATACCGGGACTAGCGGGAGTTATACGCAGTATTTT. The chain uses TRBV7-2 and TRBJ2-3; 14 positions agree with TRBD2. V gave up 4 bases and J gave up 7 bases; unmatched junction bases: 7. The CDR3 runs to 16 residues. Germline V CDR1 and CDR2: SGHTA, FQGNSA.

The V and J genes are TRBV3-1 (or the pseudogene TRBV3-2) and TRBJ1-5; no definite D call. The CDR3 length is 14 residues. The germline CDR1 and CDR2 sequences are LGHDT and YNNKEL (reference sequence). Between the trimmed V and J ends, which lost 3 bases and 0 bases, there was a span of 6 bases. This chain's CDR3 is CASSHSDSNQPQHF. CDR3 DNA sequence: TGTGCCAGCAGCCATTCAGATAGCAATCAGCCCCAGCATTTT.

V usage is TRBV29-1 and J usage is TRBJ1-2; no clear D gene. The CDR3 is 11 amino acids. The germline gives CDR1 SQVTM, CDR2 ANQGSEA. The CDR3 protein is CSAPLGHGYTF. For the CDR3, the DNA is TGCAGTGCACCACTGGGCCATGGCTACACCTTC.

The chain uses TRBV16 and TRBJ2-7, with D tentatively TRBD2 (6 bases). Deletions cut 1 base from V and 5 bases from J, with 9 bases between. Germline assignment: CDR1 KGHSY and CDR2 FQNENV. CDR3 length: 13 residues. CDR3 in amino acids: CASSQLGGHEQYF. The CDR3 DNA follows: TGTGCCAGCAGCCAATTGGGGGGACACGAGCAGTACTTC. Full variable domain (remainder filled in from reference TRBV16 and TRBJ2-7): GEEVAQTPKHLVRGEGQKAKLYCAPIKGHSYVFWYQQVLKNEFKFLISFQNENVFDETGMPKERFSAKCLPNSPCSLEIQATKLEDSAVYFCASSQLGGHEQYFGPGTRLTVT.

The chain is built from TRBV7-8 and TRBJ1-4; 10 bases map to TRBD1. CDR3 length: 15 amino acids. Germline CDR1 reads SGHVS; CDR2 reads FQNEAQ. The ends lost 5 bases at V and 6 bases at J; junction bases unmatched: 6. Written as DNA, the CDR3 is TGTGCCAGCAGCGCCCGGGACAGGGGTTATGAAAAACTGTTTTTT. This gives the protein CASSARDRGYEKLFF.

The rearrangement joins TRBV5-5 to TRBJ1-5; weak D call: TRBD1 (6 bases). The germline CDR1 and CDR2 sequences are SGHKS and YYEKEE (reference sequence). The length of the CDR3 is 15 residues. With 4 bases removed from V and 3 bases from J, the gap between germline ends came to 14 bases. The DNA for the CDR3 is TGTGCCAGCAGCCCCCGGGACACCAACAATCAGCCCCAGCATTTT. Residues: CASSPRDTNNQPQHF.

The CDR3 loop is CASGTGGAPNSPLHF. The CDR3 nucleotides are TGTGCCAGCGGGACCGGGGGGGCGCCTAATTCACCCCTCCACTTT. This chain uses TRBV2 with TRBJ1-6; D is possibly TRBD1 (6 bases). The CDR3 extends over 15 amino acids. Germline CDR1 SNHLY, CDR2 FYNNEI. The V end was cut by 8 bases, the J end by 6 bases, with 17 bases between.

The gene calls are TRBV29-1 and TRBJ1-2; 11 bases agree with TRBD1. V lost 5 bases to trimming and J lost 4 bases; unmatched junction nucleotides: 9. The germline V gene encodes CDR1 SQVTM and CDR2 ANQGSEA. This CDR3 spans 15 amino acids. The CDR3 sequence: CSVQDRGRGFYGYTF. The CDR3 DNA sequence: TGCAGCGTTCAGGACAGGGGGCGCGGGTTCTATGGCTACACCTTC.

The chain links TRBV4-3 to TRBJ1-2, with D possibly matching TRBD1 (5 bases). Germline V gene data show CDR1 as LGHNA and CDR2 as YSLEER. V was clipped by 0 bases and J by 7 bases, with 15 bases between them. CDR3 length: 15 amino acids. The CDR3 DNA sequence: TGCGCCAGCAGCCAAGACTGGGGGGGACTATCTGGCTACACCTTC. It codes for CASSQDWGGLSGYTF.

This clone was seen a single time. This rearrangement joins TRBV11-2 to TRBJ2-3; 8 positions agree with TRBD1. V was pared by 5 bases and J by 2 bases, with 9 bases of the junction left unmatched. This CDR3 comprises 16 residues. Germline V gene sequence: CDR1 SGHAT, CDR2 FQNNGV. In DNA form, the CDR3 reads TGTGCCAGCAGCGCTCGGACAGGGAGAAACACAGATACGCAGTATTTT. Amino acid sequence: CASSARTGRNTDTQYF. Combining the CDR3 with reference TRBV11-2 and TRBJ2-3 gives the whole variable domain EAGVAQSPRYKIIEKRQSVAFWCNPISGHATLYWYQQILGQGPKLLIQFQNNGVVDDSQLPKDRFSAERLKGVDSTLKIQPAKLEDSAVYLCASSARTGRNTDTQYFGPGTRLTVL.

The CDR3 nucleotides read TGTGCCAGTAGGACGACAGGGGCCGGGACAGATACGCAGTATTTT. As protein: CASRTTGAGTDTQYF. The V and J genes are TRBV19 and TRBJ2-3; TRBD1 matches 8 bases. Unmatched junction bases numbered 8, after V lost 6 bases and J lost 3 bases. The CDR3 sequence is 15 residues long. Germline lookup yields CDR1 LNHDA and CDR2 SQIVND (reference sequence). Variable domain in full (rest from reference TRBV19 and TRBJ2-3): DGGITQSPKYLFRKEGQNVTLSCEQNLNHDAMYWYRQDPGQGLRLIYYSQIVNDFQKGDIAEGYSVSREKKESFPLTVTSAQKNPTAFYLCASRTTGAGTDTQYFGPGTRLTVL.